A single sample gave rise to the 9 T cell receptor beta chains below, sequenced in a study of T cell repertoires in cytomegalovirus infection. TCRdb used MiXCR to reprocess the reads, holding one entry per CDR3 protein. The top ten hold 2.5% to 3.5% of the sample, which has under 850,000 distinct CDR3 sequences, 35% to 45% seen once. The sequenced material came from PBMCs. These receptors all come from a human donor in good health (CMV status not recorded). Some clones in this sample may be carry-over from other donors' samples.

This clonotype was counted ten times or more. The rearrangement joins TRBV7-2 to TRBJ2-3; 12 nucleotides align to TRBD2. CDR1 and CDR2 (germline): SGHTA, FQGNSA. The CDR3 runs to 16 residues. Germline trimming cut 8 bases from V and 4 bases from J; bases unmatched to any gene: 10. The CDR3, as DNA: TGTGCCAGCCCCCCTCCGGGACTAGCGGGCTCAGATACGCAGTATTTT. Amino acids: CASPPPGLAGSDTQYF.

CDR3 loop: CATRQGRNEQYF. The CDR3 region has the DNA TGTGCCACCCGACAGGGTCGCAACGAGCAGTACTTC. The V and J genes are TRBV6-1 and TRBJ2-7, with TRBD1 matching 7 bases. The CDR3 is made up of 12 amino acids. Germline V gives CDR1 MNHNS, CDR2 SASEGT. Trimming at V came to 10 bases and at J to 5 bases, leaving 8 bases not matched to a gene.

The rearrangement links TRBV6-1 to TRBJ2-2; no firm D call. CDR3 length equals 16 residues. Trimming cost V 5 bases and J 1 base, with 14 bases left between them. Germline CDR1 MNHNS, CDR2 SASEGT. CDR3 DNA: TGTGCCAGCAGTCCTTACGTAGGGTTGAACACCGGGGAGCTGTTTTTT. This codes for CASSPYVGLNTGELFF.

The J gene is TRBJ2-1, the V gene TRBV25-1; D remains unclear. V shed 2 bases and J shed 0 bases, with 8 bases lying between them. In germline, CDR1 is MGHDK, CDR2 SYGVNS. The CDR3 loop spans 15 amino acids. CDR3 sequence (DNA): TGTGCCAGCAGTGAACAGGAGAGCTCCTACAATGAGCAGTTCTTC. This translates into CASSEQESSYNEQFF.

This clonotype appeared many times. The genes are TRBV19 and TRBJ2-1; no definite D call. Germline V lookup: CDR1 LNHDA, CDR2 SQIVND (reference sequence). The length of the CDR3 is 15 residues. The ends were cut back, 2 bases at V and 3 bases at J, with 11 bases in the middle. CDR3: CASSIRPGYYNEQFF. The CDR3 region has the DNA TGTGCCAGTAGTATACGCCCTGGGTACTACAATGAGCAGTTCTTC.

This clonotype showed up just once. Being one base from a much bigger clone, this may be a read error. The V and J genes are TRBV7-2 and TRBJ2-5; D remains ambiguous. Germline values: CDR1 SGHTA, CDR2 FQGNSA. The CDR3 runs to 14 residues. V dropped 5 bases and J dropped 3 bases, with 13 bases sitting between them. The CDR3 loop is CASSTAGRKETQYF. CDR3 in DNA: TGTGCCAGCAGCACCGCAGGAAGGAAAGAGACCCAGTACTTC. Together with reference TRBV7-2 and TRBJ2-5, the CDR3 gives the full variable domain: GAGVSQSPSNKVTEKGKDVELRCDPISGHTALYWYRQSLGQGLEFLIYFQGNSAPDKSGLPSDRFSAERTGGSVSTLTIQRTQQEDSAVYLCASSTAGRKETQYFGPGTRLLVL.

The rearrangement joins TRBV5-1 to TRBJ2-7; perhaps TRBD2 as D (6 bases). The CDR3 is 17 amino acids. V lost 0 bases and J 1 base, leaving 17 bases between the germline ends. Germline CDR1 is SGHRS and CDR2 is YFSETQ. The CDR3 DNA is TGCGCCAGCAGCTTGGGGGTTTTAAGGCGGGGATCCTACGAGCAGTACTTC. Its protein is CASSLGVLRRGSYEQYF.

This clonotype was counted at least ten times. The J gene is TRBJ1-5, the V gene TRBV7-2; unclear D gene. CDR1 and CDR2 from the germline V gene are SGHTA and FQGNSA. The CDR3 contains 14 residues. V lost 1 base to trimming and J lost 9 bases, with 13 bases between them. CDR3 sequence (DNA): TGTGCCAGCAGCTTAGGTGGGGAGGGTCGGCCCCAGCATTTT. It is translated as CASSLGGEGRPQHF.

This clonotype was observed a handful of times. J is TRBJ2-4 and V is TRBV10-3, with TRBD1 identical over 9 bases. The length of the CDR3 is 13 residues. The V and J ends lost 6 bases and 6 bases, in that order; junction bases with no gene match: 3. CDR1 and CDR2 from the germline V gene are ENHRY and SYGVKD. CDR3 in amino acids: CAISGDRVNIQYF. The CDR3 DNA reads as TGTGCCATCAGCGGGGACAGGGTAAACATTCAGTACTTC.